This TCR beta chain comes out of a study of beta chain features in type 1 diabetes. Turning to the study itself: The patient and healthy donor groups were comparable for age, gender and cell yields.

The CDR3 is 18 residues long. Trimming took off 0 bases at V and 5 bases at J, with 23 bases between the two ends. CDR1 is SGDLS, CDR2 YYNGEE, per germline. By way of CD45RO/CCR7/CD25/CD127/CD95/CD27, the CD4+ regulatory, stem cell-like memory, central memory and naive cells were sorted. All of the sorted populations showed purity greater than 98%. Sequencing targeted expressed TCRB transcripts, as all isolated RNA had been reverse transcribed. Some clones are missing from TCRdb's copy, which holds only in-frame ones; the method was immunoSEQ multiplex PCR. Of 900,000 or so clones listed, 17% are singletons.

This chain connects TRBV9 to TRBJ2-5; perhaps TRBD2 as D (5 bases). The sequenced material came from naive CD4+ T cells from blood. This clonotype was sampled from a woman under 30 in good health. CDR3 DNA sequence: TGTGCCAGCAGCGTAGGCACTTCCCCGACGCCGCGGGTGGAGACCCAGTACTTC. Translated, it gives CASSVGTSPTPRVETQYF.